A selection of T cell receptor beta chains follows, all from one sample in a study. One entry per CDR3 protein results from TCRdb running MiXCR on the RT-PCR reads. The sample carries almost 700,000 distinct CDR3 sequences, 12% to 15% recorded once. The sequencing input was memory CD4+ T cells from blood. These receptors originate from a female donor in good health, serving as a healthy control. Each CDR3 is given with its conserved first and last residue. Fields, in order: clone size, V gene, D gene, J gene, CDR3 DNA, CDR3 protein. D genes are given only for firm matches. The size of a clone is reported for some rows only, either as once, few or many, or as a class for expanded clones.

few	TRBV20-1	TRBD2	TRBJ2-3	TGCAGTGCCGTCCTCGGGACTAGAGATACGCAGTATTTT	CSAVLGTRDTQYF
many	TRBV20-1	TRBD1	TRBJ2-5	TGCAGTGCTAGCGGACAGGCCCCACGGACCCAGTACTTC	CSASGQAPRTQYF
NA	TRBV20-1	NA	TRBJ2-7	TGCAGTGCCTCAAGGAGTGATTACGAGCAGTACTTC	CSASRSDYEQYF
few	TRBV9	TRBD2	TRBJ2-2	TGTGCCAGCAGCGTAGCGGGGGGGCCGACCGGGGAGCTGTTTTTT	CASSVAGGPTGELFF
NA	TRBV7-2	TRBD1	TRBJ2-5	TGTGCCAGCAGCTGGACAGGGGCCCTACAAGAGACCCAGTACTTC	CASSWTGALQETQYF
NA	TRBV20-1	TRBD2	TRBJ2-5	TGCAGTGCCAGGGGACTAGCGGGATGGGAAGAGACCCAGTACTTC	CSARGLAGWEETQYF
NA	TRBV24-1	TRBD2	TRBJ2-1	TGTGCCACCAGTGGTGCGGGGGGGAAATACAATGAGCAGTTCTTC	CATSGAGGKYNEQFF
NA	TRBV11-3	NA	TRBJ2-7	TGTGCCAGCAGCTTAGGTAGGGGCAACCACGAGCAGTACTTC	CASSLGRGNHEQYF
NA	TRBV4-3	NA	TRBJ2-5	TGTGCCAGCAGCCAAGATCTGGGTGGTGGCGAGACCCAGTACTTC	CASSQDLGGGETQYF
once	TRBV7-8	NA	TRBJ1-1	TGTGCCAGCAGCTTAGCGTTAGAACGGACTGAAGCTTTCTTT	CASSLALERTEAFF
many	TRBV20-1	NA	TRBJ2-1	TGCAGTGCTAGAGGGGACCTCAACAATGAGCAGTTCTTC	CSARGDLNNEQFF
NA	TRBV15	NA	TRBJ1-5	TGTGCCACCAGCAGAGACAGGGGCGTTGTTCAGCCCCAGCATTTT	CATSRDRGVVQPQHF
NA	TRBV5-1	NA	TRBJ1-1	TGTGCCAGCAGCCCCCCGGAGAAGAATGAAGCTTTCTTT	CASSPPEKNEAFF
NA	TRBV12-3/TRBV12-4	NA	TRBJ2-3	TGTGCCAGCACTAAGATATTAGCTCGCAGGGGAGATACGCAGTATTTT	CASTKILARRGDTQYF
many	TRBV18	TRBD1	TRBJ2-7	TGTGCCAGCTCGCCCGGGACAGGAGGTGACGAGCAGTACTTC	CASSPGTGGDEQYF
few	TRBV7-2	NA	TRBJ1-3	TGTGCCAGCAGCGCAGGCGGCGGTTCTGGAAACACCATATATTTT	CASSAGGGSGNTIYF
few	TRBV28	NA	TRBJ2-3	TGTGCCAGCACTCAAGGGGGGGTGGGGAAAGATACGCAGTATTTT	CASTQGGVGKDTQYF
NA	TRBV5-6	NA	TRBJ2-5	TGTGCCAGCAGCACTTGGGGGACGGCTCAAGAGACCCAGTACTTC	CASSTWGTAQETQYF
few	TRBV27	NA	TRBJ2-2	TGTGCCAGCGAGGACCGTAACACCGGGGAGCTGTTTTTT	CASEDRNTGELFF
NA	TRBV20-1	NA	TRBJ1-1	TGCAGTGCTCTCGAGAGTGGGCCTTACACTGAAGCTTTCTTT	CSALESGPYTEAFF
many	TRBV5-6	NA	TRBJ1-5	TGTGCCAGCAGCTTGGGACAGAACGATCAGCCCCAGCATTTT	CASSLGQNDQPQHF
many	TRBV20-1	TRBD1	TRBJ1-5	TGCAGTGCTAGCCAGGACAGGGCCCAGCATTTT	CSASQDRAQHF
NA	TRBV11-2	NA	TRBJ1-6	TGTGCCAGCAGCTTAGTCGTAGATGCGAATTCACCCCTCCACTTT	CASSLVVDANSPLHF
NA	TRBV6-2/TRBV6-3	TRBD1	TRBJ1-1	TGTGCCAGCAGTCGACAGGGACTTAGAGAAGCTTTCTTT	CASSRQGLREAFF
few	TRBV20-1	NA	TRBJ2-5	TGCAGTGCTGGAGGGGGTTTAGACAACGTAGAGACCCAGTACTTC	CSAGGGLDNVETQYF
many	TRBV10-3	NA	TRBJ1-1	TGTGCCATCAGTGATGGTCAGGCCGTTGGCAATGAAGCTTTCTTT	CAISDGQAVGNEAFF
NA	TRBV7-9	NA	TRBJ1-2	TGTGCCAGCAGCTTAATAGGGGAGGGCTACACCTTC	CASSLIGEGYTF
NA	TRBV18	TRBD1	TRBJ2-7	TGTGCCAGCTCACAGGTCCGCGGACAGGGCTACGAGCAGTACTTC	CASSQVRGQGYEQYF
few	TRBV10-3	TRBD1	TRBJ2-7	TGTGCCATTTCCGGGACAGCGGATTCCTACGAGCAGTACTTC	CAISGTADSYEQYF
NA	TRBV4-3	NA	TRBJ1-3	TGCGCCAGCAGCCGGGATTTAAAAGGGGCGGACTCTGGAAACACCATATATTTT	CASSRDLKGADSGNTIYF
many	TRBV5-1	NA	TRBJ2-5	TGCGCCAGCAGCCGGACAGAAGGGGAGACCCAGTACTTC	CASSRTEGETQYF
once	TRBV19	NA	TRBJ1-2	TGTGCCAGTAGTCCTAATCTCTATGGCTACACCTTC	CASSPNLYGYTF
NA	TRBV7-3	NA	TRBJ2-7	TGTGCCATCCCCCGGGAAATAGGTACCGAGCAGTACTTC	CAIPREIGTEQYF